This TCR beta chain was recorded in a study of cytomegalovirus exposure and HLA in healthy donors. Study details: Per a later analysis, the 666 first-cohort and about 120 validation repertoires shared one platform.

Separate from the 666-subject first cohort, the approximately 120-subject validation cohort was the one that the donors belonged to. Note on this clone: Its antigen remains unidentified.

Trimming removed 10 bases from V and 4 bases from J; junction bases left unmatched: 2. The CDR3 contains 12 residues. Per the germline V gene, CDR1 is MNHNS and CDR2 is SASEGT. General observations from the study: The classifier, whose performance was assessed in both the original and validation cohorts, reportedly diagnosed cytomegalovirus status with high specificity and sensitivity.

This table comes from immunoSEQ multiplex PCR, and its TCRdb copy is limited to in-frame clones, with some not included. This sample has approximately 300,000 clones, with approximately 86% found just once. The source of this sequence is a woman aged 25-40 years in good health and CMV-seropositive. V gene TRBV6-1 combines with J gene TRBJ2-2, with 8 nucleotides matching TRBD1. Sequencing was done on a sample of PBMCs. CDR3 loop: CATTGGTGELFF. CDR3 coding DNA: TGTGCCACCACAGGGGGCACCGGGGAGCTGTTTTTT.